The clone carrying this TCR beta chain came up a few times. As yet, its antigen is unknown. Germline CDR1 is MDHEN and CDR2 is SYDVKM. This CDR3 comprises 14 residues. Trimming at V came to 5 bases and at J to 6 bases, leaving 5 bases not matched to a gene. The data were taken from a study of beta chain features in type 1 diabetes. On the study more broadly: Patients shared similar age, gender and cell yields with healthy donors. The study's findings and limits: The question left open here concerned HLA type influencing TCRB rearrangement. Shortening of TCRB CDR3s, moderate but significant, appeared in all four CD4+ subsets of Type 1 diabetes patients.

What was sequenced were expressed TCRB transcripts, since all of the isolated RNA had been reverse transcribed. Sequenced by immunoSEQ multiplex PCR; TCRdb stores in-frame clones only, minus some. The data hold a few hundred thousand clones, with 14% observed a single time. The clonotype originates from a man aged 25-45 years with type 1 diabetes. What was sequenced was naive CD4+ T cells from blood. This sequence joins TRBV28 and TRBJ2-2; TRBD1 matches 8 bases. CDR3 sequence reads: CASSPGQGPGELFF. In DNA form, the CDR3 reads TGTGCCAGCAGTCCCGGACAGGGCCCCGGGGAGCTGTTTTTT.